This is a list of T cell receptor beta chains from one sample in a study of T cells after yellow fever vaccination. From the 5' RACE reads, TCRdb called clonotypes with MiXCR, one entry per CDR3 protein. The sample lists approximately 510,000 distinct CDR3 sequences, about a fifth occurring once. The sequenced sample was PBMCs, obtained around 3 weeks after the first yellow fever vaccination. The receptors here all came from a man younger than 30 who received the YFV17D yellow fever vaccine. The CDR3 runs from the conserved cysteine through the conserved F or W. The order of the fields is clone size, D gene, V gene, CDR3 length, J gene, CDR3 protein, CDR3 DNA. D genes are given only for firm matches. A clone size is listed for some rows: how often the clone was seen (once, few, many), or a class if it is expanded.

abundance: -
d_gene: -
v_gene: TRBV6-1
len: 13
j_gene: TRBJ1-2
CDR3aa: CASTRGRNYGYTF
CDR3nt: TGTGCCAGCACCCGGGGGAGGAACTATGGCTACACCTTC

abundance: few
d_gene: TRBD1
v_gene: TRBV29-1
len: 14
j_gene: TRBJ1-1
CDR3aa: CRGDRGLEDTEAFF
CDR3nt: TGCAGGGGGGACAGGGGTTTGGAGGACACTGAAGCTTTCTTT

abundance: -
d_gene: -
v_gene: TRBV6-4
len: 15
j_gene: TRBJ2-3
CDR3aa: CASSEVGGGTDTQYF
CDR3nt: TGTGCCAGCAGTGAGGTTGGGGGTGGAACAGATACGCAGTATTTT

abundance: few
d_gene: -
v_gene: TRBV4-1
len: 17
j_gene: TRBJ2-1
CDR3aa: CASSQGRALSSYNEQFF
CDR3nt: TGCGCCAGCAGCCAAGGTCGGGCCCTGAGCTCCTACAATGAGCAGTTCTTC

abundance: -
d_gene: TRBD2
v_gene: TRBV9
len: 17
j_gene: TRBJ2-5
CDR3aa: CASSPGLAGGQRETQYF
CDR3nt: TGTGCCAGCAGCCCAGGACTAGCGGGGGGGCAGCGCGAGACCCAGTACTTC

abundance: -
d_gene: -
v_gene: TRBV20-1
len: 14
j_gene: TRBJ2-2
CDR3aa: CSARGPGRSGELFF
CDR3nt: TGCAGTGCTAGAGGTCCAGGGCGGTCCGGGGAGCTGTTTTTT

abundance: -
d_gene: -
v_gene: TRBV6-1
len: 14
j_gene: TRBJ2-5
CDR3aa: CASSPGPYQETQYF
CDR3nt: TGTGCCAGCAGCCCCGGCCCGTACCAAGAGACCCAGTACTTC

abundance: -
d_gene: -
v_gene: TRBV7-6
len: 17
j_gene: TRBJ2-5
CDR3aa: CASSLGSGWVVLETQYF
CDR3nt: TGTGCCAGCAGCTTAGGGAGTGGATGGGTTGTCCTAGAGACCCAGTACTTC

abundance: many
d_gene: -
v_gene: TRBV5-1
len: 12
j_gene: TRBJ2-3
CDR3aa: CASSQPQDTQYF
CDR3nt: TGCGCCAGCAGCCAGCCGCAAGATACGCAGTATTTT

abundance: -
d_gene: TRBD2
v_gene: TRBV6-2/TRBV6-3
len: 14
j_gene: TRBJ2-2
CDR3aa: CASSYWGGAGELFF
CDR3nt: TGTGCCAGCAGTTACTGGGGGGGAGCCGGGGAGCTGTTTTTT

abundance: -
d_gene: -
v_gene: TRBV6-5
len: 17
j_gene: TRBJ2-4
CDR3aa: CASSYSRQLLAKNIQYF
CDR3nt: TGTGCCAGCAGTTACTCCCGACAGCTTCTAGCCAAAAACATTCAGTACTTC

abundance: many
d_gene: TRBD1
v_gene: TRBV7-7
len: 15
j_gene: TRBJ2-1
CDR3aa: CASSLGRGPNNEQFF
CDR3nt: TGTGCTAGCAGCTTGGGCAGGGGGCCAAACAATGAGCAGTTCTTC

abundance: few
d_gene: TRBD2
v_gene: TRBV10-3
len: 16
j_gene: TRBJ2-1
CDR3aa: CAISSQRGPSYNEQFF
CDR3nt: TGTGCCATCAGTTCTCAGCGGGGGCCCTCCTACAATGAGCAGTTCTTC

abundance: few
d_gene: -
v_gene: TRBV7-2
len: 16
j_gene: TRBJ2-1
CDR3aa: CASSSRQPNTYNEQFF
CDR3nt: TGTGCCAGCAGCTCCCGACAGCCGAATACCTACAATGAGCAGTTCTTC

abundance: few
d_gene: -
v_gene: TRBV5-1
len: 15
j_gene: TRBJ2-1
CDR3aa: CASSLARPQGSGQFF
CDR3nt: TGCGCCAGCAGCTTGGCCCGACCACAGGGTTCGGGGCAGTTCTTC

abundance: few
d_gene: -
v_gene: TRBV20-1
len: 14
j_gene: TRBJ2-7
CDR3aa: CSARLPGTHYEQYF
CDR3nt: TGCAGTGCTAGACTTCCCGGGACACACTACGAGCAGTACTTC

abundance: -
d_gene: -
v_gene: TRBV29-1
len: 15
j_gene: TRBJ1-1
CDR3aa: CSVQGSTSGNTEAFF
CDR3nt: TGCAGCGTTCAGGGGTCCACAAGCGGGAACACTGAAGCTTTCTTT

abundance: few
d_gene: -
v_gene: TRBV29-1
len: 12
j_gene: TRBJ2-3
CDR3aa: CSVMGGADTQYF
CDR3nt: TGCAGCGTTATGGGGGGCGCAGATACGCAGTATTTT

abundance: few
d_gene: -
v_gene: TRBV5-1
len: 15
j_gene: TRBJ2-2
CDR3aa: CASSLAGQVTGELFF
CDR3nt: TGCGCCAGCAGCTTGGCCGGCCAAGTCACCGGGGAGCTGTTTTTT

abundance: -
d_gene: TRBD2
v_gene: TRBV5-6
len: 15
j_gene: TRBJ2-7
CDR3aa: CASSLGGGLSYEQYF
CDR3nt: TGTGCCAGCAGCTTAGGCGGGGGGCTCTCCTACGAGCAGTACTTC

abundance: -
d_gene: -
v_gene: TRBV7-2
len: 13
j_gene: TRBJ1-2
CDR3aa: CASTRAPPGGYTF
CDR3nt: TGTGCCAGCACCCGCGCCCCTCCGGGGGGCTACACCTTC

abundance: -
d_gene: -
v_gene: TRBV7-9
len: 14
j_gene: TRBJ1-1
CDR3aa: CASSLENSRTEAFF
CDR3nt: TGTGCCAGCAGCTTAGAAAACAGCCGGACTGAAGCTTTCTTT

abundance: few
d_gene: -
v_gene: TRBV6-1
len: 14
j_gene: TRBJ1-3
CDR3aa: CASRPSSSGNTIYF
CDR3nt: TGTGCCAGCAGGCCATCCAGCTCTGGAAACACCATATATTTT

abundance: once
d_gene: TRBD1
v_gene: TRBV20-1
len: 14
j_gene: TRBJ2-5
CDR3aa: CSALGQGELETQYF
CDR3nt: TGCAGTGCTTTGGGACAGGGGGAATTGGAGACCCAGTACTTC

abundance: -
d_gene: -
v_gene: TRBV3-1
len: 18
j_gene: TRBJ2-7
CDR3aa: CASTLGAGIIVVSYEQYF
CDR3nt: TGTGCCAGCACTCTTGGGGCAGGCATCATCGTAGTTTCCTACGAGCAGTACTTC

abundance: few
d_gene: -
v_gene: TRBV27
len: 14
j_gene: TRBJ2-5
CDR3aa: CASSLYGSQETQYF
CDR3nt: TGTGCCAGCAGTTTATATGGCAGCCAAGAGACCCAGTACTTC

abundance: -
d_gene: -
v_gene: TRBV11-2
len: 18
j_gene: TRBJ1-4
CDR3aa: CASSLELLGQTSNEKLFF
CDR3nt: TGTGCCAGCAGCTTAGAGCTCCTAGGACAGACAAGTAATGAAAAACTGTTTTTT

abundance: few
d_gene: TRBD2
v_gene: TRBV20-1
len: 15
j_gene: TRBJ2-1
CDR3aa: CSARGGLALQNEQFF
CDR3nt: TGCAGTGCTAGAGGAGGACTAGCCCTGCAAAATGAGCAGTTCTTC

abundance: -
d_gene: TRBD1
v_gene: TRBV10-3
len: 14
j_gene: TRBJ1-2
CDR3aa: CAIHGTGGHRGYTF
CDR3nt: TGTGCCATTCACGGGACAGGGGGCCACCGGGGCTACACCTTC

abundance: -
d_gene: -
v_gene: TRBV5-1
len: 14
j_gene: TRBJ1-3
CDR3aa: CASSVMSSGNTIYF
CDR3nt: TGCGCCAGCAGCGTTATGAGCTCTGGAAACACCATATATTTT

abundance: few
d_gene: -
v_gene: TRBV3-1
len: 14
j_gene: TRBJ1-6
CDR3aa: CASSQPEGNSPLHF
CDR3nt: TGTGCCAGCAGCCAACCTGAAGGGAATTCACCCCTCCACTTT

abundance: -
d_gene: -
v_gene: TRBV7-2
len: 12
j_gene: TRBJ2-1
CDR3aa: CASSFENNEQFF
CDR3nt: TGTGCCAGCAGCTTCGAGAACAATGAGCAGTTCTTC

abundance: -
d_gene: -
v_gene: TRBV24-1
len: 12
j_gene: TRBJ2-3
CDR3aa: CATSDPLNTQYF
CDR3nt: TGTGCCACCAGTGATCCCCTGAATACGCAGTATTTT

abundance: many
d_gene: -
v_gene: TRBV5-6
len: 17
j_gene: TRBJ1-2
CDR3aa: CASINQKRGRGFYGYTF
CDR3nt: TGTGCCAGCATCAACCAAAAGAGAGGGCGTGGGTTCTATGGCTACACCTTC

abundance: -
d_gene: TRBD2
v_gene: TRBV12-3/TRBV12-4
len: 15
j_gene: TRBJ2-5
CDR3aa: CASSRTSGGGETQYF
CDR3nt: TGTGCCAGCAGTAGGACTAGCGGGGGGGGAGAGACCCAGTACTTC

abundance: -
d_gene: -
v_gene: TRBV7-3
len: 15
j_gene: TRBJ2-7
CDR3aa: CASSLRGGLADEQYF
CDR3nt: TGTGCCAGCAGCTTGAGGGGAGGCCTTGCTGACGAGCAGTACTTC

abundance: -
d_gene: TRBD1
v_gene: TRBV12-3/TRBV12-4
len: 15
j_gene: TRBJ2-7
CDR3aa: CASRLGTGDSYEQYF
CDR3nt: TGTGCCAGCAGGCTCGGGACAGGGGATTCCTACGAGCAGTACTTC

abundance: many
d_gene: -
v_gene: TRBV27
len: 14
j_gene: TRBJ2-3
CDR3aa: CASSTTRLTDTQYF
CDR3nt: TGTGCCAGCAGCACGACTAGGCTCACAGATACGCAGTATTTT

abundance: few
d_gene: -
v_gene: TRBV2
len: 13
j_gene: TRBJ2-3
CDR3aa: CASSEQGGDTQYF
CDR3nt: TGTGCCAGCAGTGAACAGGGAGGAGATACGCAGTATTTT

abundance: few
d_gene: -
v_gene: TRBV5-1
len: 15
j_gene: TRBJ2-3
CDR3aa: CASTLGTQPADTQYF
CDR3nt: TGCGCCAGCACCCTCGGGACCCAACCAGCAGATACGCAGTATTTT

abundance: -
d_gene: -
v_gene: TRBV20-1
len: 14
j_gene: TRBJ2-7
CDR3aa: CSARGQLSSYEQYF
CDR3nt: TGCAGTGCTAGGGGGCAGCTGAGCTCCTACGAGCAGTACTTC

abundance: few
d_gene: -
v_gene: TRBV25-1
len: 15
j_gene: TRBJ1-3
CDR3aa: CASTGRGHGGNTIYF
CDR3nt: TGTGCCAGCACTGGGCGCGGTCACGGGGGAAACACCATATATTTT

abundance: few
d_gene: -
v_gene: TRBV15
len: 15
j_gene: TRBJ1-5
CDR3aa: CATSRDSVRSQPQHF
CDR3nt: TGTGCCACCAGCAGAGATTCCGTACGAAGTCAGCCCCAGCATTTT

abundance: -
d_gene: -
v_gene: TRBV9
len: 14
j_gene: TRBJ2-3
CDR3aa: CASSVDVQTDTQYF
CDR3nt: TGTGCCAGCAGCGTAGATGTCCAGACAGATACGCAGTATTTT

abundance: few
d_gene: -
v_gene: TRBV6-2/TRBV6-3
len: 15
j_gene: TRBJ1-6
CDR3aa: CASRTGTRGNSPLHF
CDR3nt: TGTGCCAGCAGAACCGGGACAAGGGGGAATTCACCCCTCCACTTT

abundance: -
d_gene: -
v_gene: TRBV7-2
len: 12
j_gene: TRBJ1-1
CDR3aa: CASSLEYTEAFF
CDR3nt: TGTGCCAGCAGCTTAGAATACACTGAAGCTTTCTTT